This paragraph reports one T cell receptor (beta chain). This CDR3 is built from 15 residues. The data originate from a study of blood T cell repertoires in COVID-19. In the study overall: The United States, Italy and Spain supplied acute and convalescent COVID-19 samples. T cells, B-cell-depleted T cells, or PBMCs provided the cDNA or gDNA that served as material.

In the original workflow: Amplification from reference gene primers served as the basis for estimated nucleated cell counts. The method was immunoSEQ multiplex PCR; TCRdb's version includes in-frame clones alone and lacks a portion of them. V, J and clone size were drawn from that table, and D and trimming were deduced from the DNA. The table lists 150,000 to 200,000 clones, about 85% of them singletons. This sequence originates from a woman aged 55 to 70 with acute or convalescent COVID-19. The sequencing input was peripheral blood. The V and J genes are TRBV21-1 and TRBJ1-6; the D call in the table, TRBD1, was not verified against the DNA. TRBV21-1 is a documented pseudogene. CDR3 sequence (DNA): TGTGCCAGCAGCAAGGAAGGACAGTGCGATTCACCCCTCCACTTT. This translates into CASSKEGQCDSPLHF.